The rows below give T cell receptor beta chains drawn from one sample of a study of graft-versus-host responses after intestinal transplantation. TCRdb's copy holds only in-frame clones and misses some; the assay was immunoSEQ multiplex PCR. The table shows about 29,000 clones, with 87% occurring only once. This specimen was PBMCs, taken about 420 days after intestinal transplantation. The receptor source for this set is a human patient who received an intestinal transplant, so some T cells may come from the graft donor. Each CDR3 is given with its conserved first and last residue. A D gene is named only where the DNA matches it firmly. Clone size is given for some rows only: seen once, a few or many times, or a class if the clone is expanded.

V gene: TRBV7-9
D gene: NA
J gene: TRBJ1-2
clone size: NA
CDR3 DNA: TGTGCCAGCAGATCCTCAGGGTCGTCTGGCTACACCTTC
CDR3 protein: CASRSSGSSGYTF

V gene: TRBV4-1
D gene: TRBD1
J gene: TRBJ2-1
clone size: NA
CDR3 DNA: TGCGCCAGCAGCCAAGGCCCAGGGGGCTCCTACAATGAGCAGTTCTTC
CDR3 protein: CASSQGPGGSYNEQFF

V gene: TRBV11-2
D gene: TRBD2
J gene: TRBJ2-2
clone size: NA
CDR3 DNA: TGTGCCAGCAGCTTAGATCGTCGGCTAGCGGGAGTAACCGGGGAGCTGTTTTTT
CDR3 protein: CASSLDRRLAGVTGELFF

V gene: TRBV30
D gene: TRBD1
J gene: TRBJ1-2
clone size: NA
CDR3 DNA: TGTGCCCGAGGACAGGGGGAGGCGGTCGGTCACGGCTACACCTTC
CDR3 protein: CARGQGEAVGHGYTF

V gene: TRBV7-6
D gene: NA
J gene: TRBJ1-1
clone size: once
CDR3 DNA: TGTGCCAGCAGCTTAGATCCCCGGGGTAGTGGGGGGATGAACACTGAAGCTTTCTTT
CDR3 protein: CASSLDPRGSGGMNTEAFF

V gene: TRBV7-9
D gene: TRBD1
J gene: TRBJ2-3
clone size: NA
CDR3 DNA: TGTGCCAGCAGCCTCCGCGACAGGGGATCAGATACGCAGTATTTT
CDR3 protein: CASSLRDRGSDTQYF

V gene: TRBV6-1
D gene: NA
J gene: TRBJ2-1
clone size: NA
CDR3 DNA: TGTGCCAGCAGTGAAGTGTCTTGGAATGAGCAGTTCTTC
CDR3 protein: CASSEVSWNEQFF

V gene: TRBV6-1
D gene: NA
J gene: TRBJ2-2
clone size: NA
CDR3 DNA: TGTGCCAGCAGTGGGGACGTGAACACCGGGGAGCTGTTTTTT
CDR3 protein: CASSGDVNTGELFF

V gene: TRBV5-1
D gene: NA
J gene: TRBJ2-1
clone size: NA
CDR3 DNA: TGCGCCAGCAGCTCAGATCCGGGTTCAAGGAATGAGCAGTTCTTC
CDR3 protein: CASSSDPGSRNEQFF

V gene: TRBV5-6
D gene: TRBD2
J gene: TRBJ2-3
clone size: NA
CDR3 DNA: TGTGCCAGCAGCTCCCTCACTAGCGGGAGGGCCGGAGATACGCAGTATTTT
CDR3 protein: CASSSLTSGRAGDTQYF

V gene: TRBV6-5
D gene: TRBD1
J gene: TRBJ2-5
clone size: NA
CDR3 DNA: TGTGCCAGCAGGGACAGGCAAGAGACCCAGTACTTC
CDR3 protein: CASRDRQETQYF

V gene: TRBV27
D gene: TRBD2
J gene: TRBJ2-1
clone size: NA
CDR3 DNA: TGTGCCAGCAGTGGACTAGCGGGATACAATGAGCAGTTCTTC
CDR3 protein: CASSGLAGYNEQFF

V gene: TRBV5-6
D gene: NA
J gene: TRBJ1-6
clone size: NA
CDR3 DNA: TGTGCCAGCAGCTTGTTGGATGAACCCCTCCACTTT
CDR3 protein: CASSLLDEPLHF

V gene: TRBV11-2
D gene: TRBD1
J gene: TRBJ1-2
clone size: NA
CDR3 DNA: TGTGCCAGCAGCTTAGTCGGACAGGGAGGGTATGGCTACACCTTC
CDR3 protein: CASSLVGQGGYGYTF

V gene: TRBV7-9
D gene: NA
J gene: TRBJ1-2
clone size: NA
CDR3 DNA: TGTGCCATCTTATTTGGGGTTAACTATGGCTACACCTTC
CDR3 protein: CAILFGVNYGYTF

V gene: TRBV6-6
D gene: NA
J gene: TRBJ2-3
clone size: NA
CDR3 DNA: TGTGCCAGCAGAGCTAGCAGTAGCACAGATACGCAGTATTTT
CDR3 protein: CASRASSSTDTQYF

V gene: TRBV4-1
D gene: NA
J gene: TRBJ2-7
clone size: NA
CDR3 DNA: TGCGCCAGCAGCCTCCGGGACACCTACGAGCAGTACTTC
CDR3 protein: CASSLRDTYEQYF

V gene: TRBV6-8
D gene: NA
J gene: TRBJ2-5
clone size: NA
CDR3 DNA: TGTGCCAGCAGTCACAAAGAGACCCAGTACTTC
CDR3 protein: CASSHKETQYF

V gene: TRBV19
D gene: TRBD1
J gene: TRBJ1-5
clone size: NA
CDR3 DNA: TGTGCCAGTTCCAATGACAGGGTTCAAAATCAGCCCCAGCATTTT
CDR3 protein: CASSNDRVQNQPQHF

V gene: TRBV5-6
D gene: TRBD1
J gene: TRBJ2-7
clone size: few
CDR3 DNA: TGTGCCAGCAGCTCGGGACAGCCCTACGAGCAGTACTTC
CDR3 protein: CASSSGQPYEQYF

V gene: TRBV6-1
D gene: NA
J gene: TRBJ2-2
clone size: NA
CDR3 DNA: TGTGCCAGCAGTGGCAGGGGGAACACCGGGGAGCTGTTTTTT
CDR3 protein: CASSGRGNTGELFF

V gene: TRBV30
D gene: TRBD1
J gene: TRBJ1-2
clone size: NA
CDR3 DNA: TGTGCCTGGAGCGGTTTGGGACAGGTTCATGGCTACACCTTC
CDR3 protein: CAWSGLGQVHGYTF

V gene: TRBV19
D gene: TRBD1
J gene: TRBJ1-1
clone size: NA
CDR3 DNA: TGTGCCAGTATTTCTGACAGGGGCGGCACTGAAGCTTTCTTT
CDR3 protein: CASISDRGGTEAFF

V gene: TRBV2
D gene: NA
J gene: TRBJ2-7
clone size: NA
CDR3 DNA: TGTGCCAGCAGTGACACGGGGGCCTCCTACGAGCAGTACTTC
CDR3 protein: CASSDTGASYEQYF

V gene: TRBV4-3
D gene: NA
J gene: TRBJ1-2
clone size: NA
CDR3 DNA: TGCGCCAGCAGCCAAAGGGGAACGGACGGCTACACCTTC
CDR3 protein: CASSQRGTDGYTF

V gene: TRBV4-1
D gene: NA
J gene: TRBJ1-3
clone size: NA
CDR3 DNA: TGCGCCAGCAGCCAAGCCAATGGACCGGGACACATTGGAAACACCATATATTTT
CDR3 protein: CASSQANGPGHIGNTIYF

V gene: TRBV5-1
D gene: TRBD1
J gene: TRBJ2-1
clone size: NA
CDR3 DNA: TGCGCCAGCAGCTTGTTGACAGGGCCAATTTACAATGAGCAGTTCTTC
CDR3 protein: CASSLLTGPIYNEQFF

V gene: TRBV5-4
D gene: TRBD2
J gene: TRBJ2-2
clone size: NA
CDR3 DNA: TGTGCCAGCAGCTTGGCCAGCGGGAGGAACACCGGGGAGCTGTTTTTT
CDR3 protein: CASSLASGRNTGELFF

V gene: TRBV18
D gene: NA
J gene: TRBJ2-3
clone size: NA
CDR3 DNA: TGTGCCAGCTCACCACTCTCCCTCTGGGGCACAGATACGCAGTATTTT
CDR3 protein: CASSPLSLWGTDTQYF

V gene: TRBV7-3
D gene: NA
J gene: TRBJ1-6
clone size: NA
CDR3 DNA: TGTGCCAGCAGCTTAGGAGGGGTCGAGTCACCCCTCCACTTT
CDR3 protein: CASSLGGVESPLHF

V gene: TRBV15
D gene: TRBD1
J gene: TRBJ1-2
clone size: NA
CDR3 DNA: TGTGCCACCAGCCCCCGCCGTCGGAGGGGGCAAATTCTCTATGGCTACACCTTC
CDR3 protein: CATSPRRRRGQILYGYTF

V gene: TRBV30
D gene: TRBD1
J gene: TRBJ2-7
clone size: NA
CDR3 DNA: TGTGCCTGGAGTAAGGGACAGGGAGACAACGAGCAGTACTTC
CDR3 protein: CAWSKGQGDNEQYF

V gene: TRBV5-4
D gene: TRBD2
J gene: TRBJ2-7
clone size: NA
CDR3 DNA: TGTGCCAGCAGCGCCGACGGGGGGATTGGCTACGAGCAGTACTTC
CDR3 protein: CASSADGGIGYEQYF

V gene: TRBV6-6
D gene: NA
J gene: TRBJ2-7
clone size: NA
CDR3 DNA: TGTGCCAGCAGAAGAGGGCGCAGGCTCGACGAGCAGTACTTC
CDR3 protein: CASRRGRRLDEQYF

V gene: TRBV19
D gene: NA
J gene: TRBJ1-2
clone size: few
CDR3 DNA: TGTGCCAGTACCGGGGGAGAGATAGCTAACTATGGCTACACCTTC
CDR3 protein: CASTGGEIANYGYTF

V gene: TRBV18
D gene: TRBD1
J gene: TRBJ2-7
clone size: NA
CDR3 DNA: TGTGCCAGCTCGCGGACAGGCGTCTCCTACGAGCAGTACTTC
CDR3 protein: CASSRTGVSYEQYF

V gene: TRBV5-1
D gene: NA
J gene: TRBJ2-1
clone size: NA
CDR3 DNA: TGCGCCAGCAGCTTGGCTCCCTCGGGGGTCACTGAGCAGTTCTTC
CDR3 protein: CASSLAPSGVTEQFF

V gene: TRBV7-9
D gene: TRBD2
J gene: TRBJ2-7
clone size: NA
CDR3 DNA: TGTGCCAGCAGCTTACATACTAGCGGGGGGTCCTACGAGCAGTACTTC
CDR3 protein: CASSLHTSGGSYEQYF

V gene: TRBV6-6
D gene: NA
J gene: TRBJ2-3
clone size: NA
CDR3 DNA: TGTGCCAGCAGTTACTACGCAGATACGCAGTATTTT
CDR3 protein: CASSYYADTQYF

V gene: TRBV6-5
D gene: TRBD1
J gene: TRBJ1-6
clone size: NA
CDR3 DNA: TGTGCCAGCAGTCCTTGGACAGGGGCCAATTCACCCCTCCACTTT
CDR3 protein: CASSPWTGANSPLHF